What follows are 15 T cell receptor beta chains derived from one specimen sequenced in a study of cytomegalovirus exposure and HLA in healthy donors. Researchers ran the PCR with 60 Vbeta and 13 Jbeta primers. Assay: immunoSEQ multiplex PCR; the TCRdb copy retains only in-frame clones and omits some. The table shows some 140,000 clones, with about 80% occurring only once. The sequenced sample consisted of PBMCs. All receptors come from a male donor in good health and CMV-seropositive.

CDR3 amino acids: CASRSNTGELFF. Here the CDR3 DNA reads TGTGCCAGCAGATCTAACACCGGGGAGCTGTTTTTT. This chain joins TRBV6-8 and TRBJ2-2, with unresolved D. CDR3 length: 12 amino acids. The V gene lost 6 bases and the J gene lost 2 bases, with 4 bases spanning the gap. CDR1 is MNHGY and CDR2 is SAAAGT in the germline V gene.

The chain uses TRBV29-1 and TRBJ2-3; 9 bases align to TRBD2. The germline gives CDR1 SQVTM, CDR2 ANQGSEA. The length of the CDR3 is 17 residues. This CDR3 is CSREPWREGPSTDTQYF. DNA for the CDR3: TGCAGTCGGGAACCGTGGCGGGAGGGTCCGAGCACAGATACGCAGTATTTT.

CDR3 region: CATSREWRGRETQYF. CDR3 sequence (DNA): TGTGCCACCAGCAGAGAGTGGCGGGGGCGAGAGACCCAGTACTTC. The V and J genes are TRBV15 and TRBJ2-5; D might be TRBD2 (7 bases). CDR3 length equals 15 residues. Germline CDR1 reads LNHNV; CDR2 reads YYDKDF (reference sequence). The V end lost 0 bases, the J end lost 4 bases, and 12 bases lay between the germline ends. Using reference TRBV15 and TRBJ2-5 for the parts outside the CDR3, the full variable domain is DAMVIQNPRYQVTQFGKPVTLSCSQTLNHNVMYWYQQKSSQAPKLLFHYYDKDFNNEADTPDNFQSRRPNTSFCFLDIRSPGLGDTAMYLCATSREWRGRETQYFGPGTRLLVL.

The V and J genes are TRBV28 and TRBJ2-5, with D perhaps matching TRBD2 (7 bases). The CDR3 covers 17 residues. Germline lookup yields CDR1 MDHEN and CDR2 SYDVKM. The V end was cut by 3 bases, the J end by 3 bases, with 20 bases between. CDR3 bases: TGTGCCAGCAGTTTCAGGAGGGGGGGCCTCGGGAAAGAGACCCAGTACTTC. Translation: CASSFRRGGLGKETQYF. Combining the CDR3 with reference TRBV28 and TRBJ2-5 gives the whole variable domain DVKVTQSSRYLVKRTGEKVFLECVQDMDHENMFWYRQDPGLGLRLIYFSYDVKMKEKGDIPEGYSVSREKKERFSLILESASTNQTSMYLCASSFRRGGLGKETQYFGPGTRLLVL.

This rearrangement joins TRBV9 to TRBJ2-5; TRBD2 agrees at 8 bases. Germline V lookup: CDR1 SGDLS, CDR2 YYNGEE. Trimming cost V 8 bases and J 5 bases; bases outside gene matches: 14. This CDR3 contains 15 residues. CDR3 sequence reads: CASTKLGGAGETQYF. CDR3 DNA: TGTGCCAGTACTAAACTCGGGGGGGCCGGGGAGACCCAGTACTTC.

The rearrangement uses TRBV2 and TRBJ1-1; 7 bases line up with TRBD1. J gave up 3 bases and V 6 bases, and 10 bases lay outside the gene matches. CDR1 and CDR2 from the germline V gene are SNHLY and FYNNEI. The CDR3 is made up of 15 amino acids. In nucleotides, the CDR3 is TGTGCCAGCAGCGTACGGGCAGGGGGGTACACTGAAGCTTTCTTT. Its translation: CASSVRAGGYTEAFF.

The V gene is TRBV5-4, the J gene TRBJ2-5; D may be TRBD2 (6 bases). The V end lost 3 bases, the J end lost 2 bases, and 11 bases lay between the germline ends. The CDR3 runs to 14 residues. In germline, CDR1 is SGHNT, CDR2 YYREEE (reference sequence). CDR3 bases: TGTGCCAGCAGCTCGCCCGGACTACAAGAGACCCAGTACTTC. Protein sequence: CASSSPGLQETQYF.

This clone occurred a few times. The chain combines TRBV6-6 with TRBJ2-5, with TRBD2 matching 8 bases. Trimming at V came to 5 bases and at J to 1 base, leaving 3 bases not matched to a gene. The germline V gene has CDR1 MNHNY and CDR2 SVGAGI (reference sequence). This CDR3 is 14 amino acids long. CDR3 DNA sequence: TGTGCCAGCAGTGACAGCGGGGGCCAAGAGACCCAGTACTTC. Translated: CASSDSGGQETQYF.

The CDR3 DNA reads TGTGCCAGCAGCATCACGGCAGGGGGCTCGGGCACTGAAGCTTTCTTT. Translation gives CASSITAGGSGTEAFF. The V gene is TRBV9, the J gene TRBJ1-1; 8 bases map to TRBD1. With V trimmed by 4 bases and J by 4 bases, 12 bases remained unmatched. CDR3 length: 16 amino acids. The germline V gene encodes CDR1 SGDLS and CDR2 YYNGEE.

The CDR3 DNA reads as TGTGCCAGCTCACCACCGAATCAGGCCTCGAACACCGGGGAGCTGTTTTTT. Translation: CASSPPNQASNTGELFF. The chain is built from TRBV18 and TRBJ2-2; no clear D gene. Germline lookup yields CDR1 KGHSH and CDR2 LQKENI. This CDR3 region has 17 residues. V was clipped by 0 bases and J by 0 bases, with 11 bases between them.

The chain is built from TRBV19 and TRBJ2-7, with a possible D match to TRBD1 (6 bases). V was trimmed by 10 bases and J by 0 bases, leaving 10 bases between them. The V gene's germline CDR1 is LNHDA and CDR2 SQIVND (reference sequence). The CDR3 covers 12 residues. CDR3 residues: CATKTGSYEQYF. The CDR3 region has the DNA TGTGCCACAAAGACAGGCTCCTACGAGCAGTACTTC.

The chain employs TRBV18 and TRBJ2-5, with 7 bases lining up with TRBD2. The CDR3 has 14 amino acids. Looked up from germline, CDR1 is KGHSH and CDR2 is LQKENI. With V trimmed by 6 bases and J by 1 base, 5 bases remained unmatched. CDR3 in DNA: TGTGCCAGCTCCCGCGGCGGGAGCCAAGAGACCCAGTACTTC. Translated, it gives CASSRGGSQETQYF. Looking up the rest from reference TRBV18 and TRBJ2-5 gives the full variable domain: NAGVMQNPRHLVRRRGQEARLRCSPMKGHSHVYWYRQLPEEGLKFMVYLQKENIIDESGMPKERFSAEFPKEGPSILRIQQVVRGDSAAYFCASSRGGSQETQYFGPGTRLLVL.

The J gene is TRBJ1-2, the V gene TRBV6-5; D gene unclear. The CDR3 totals 11 residues. The germline V gene encodes CDR1 MNHEY and CDR2 SVGAGI. Trimming shortened V by 5 bases and J by 8 bases, and 9 bases separated the two germline ends. The CDR3 is CASSSYGGYTF. The CDR3 DNA reads as TGTGCCAGCAGTAGCTACGGGGGCTACACCTTC.

The chain carries TRBV7-2 and TRBJ1-5; 7 bases fit TRBD1. Per germline, CDR1 SGHTA and CDR2 FQGNSA. Trimming at V came to 10 bases and at J to 0 bases, leaving 9 bases not matched to a gene. The CDR3 extends over 15 amino acids. The CDR3 spells CATAGQHYSNQPQHF. The DNA of the CDR3 is TGTGCCACTGCGGGACAGCATTATAGCAATCAGCCCCAGCATTTT. Using reference TRBV7-2 and TRBJ1-5 for the parts outside the CDR3, the full variable domain is GAGVSQSPSNKVTEKGKDVELRCDPISGHTALYWYRQSLGQGLEFLIYFQGNSAPDKSGLPSDRFSAERTGGSVSTLTIQRTQQEDSAVYLCATAGQHYSNQPQHFGDGTRLSIL.

In its sample, this clone was seen once. The chain couples TRBV6-6 to TRBJ1-5; no clear D gene. This CDR3 contains 12 residues. Trimming took off 2 bases at V and 4 bases at J, with 3 bases between the two ends. From germline, CDR1 is MNHNY and CDR2 SVGAGI (reference sequence). For the CDR3, the DNA is TGTGCCAGCAGTTACCAGAATCAGCCCCAGCATTTT. Encoded protein: CASSYQNQPQHF.